This T cell receptor beta chain was sequenced during a study of blood T cell repertoires in COVID-19. Across the whole study: The United States, Italy and Spain supplied acute and convalescent COVID-19 samples. In each case, the material was cDNA or gDNA derived from T cells, B-cell-depleted T cells, or PBMCs.

This CDR3 is built from 11 residues. CDR1 and CDR2 (germline): SGHKS, YYEKEE (reference sequence). Trimming shortened V by 2 bases and J by 3 bases, and 3 bases separated the two germline ends. This study enrolled people aged about 18 to 100 from approximately 24 US geographic areas. Participants' own reports of clinical history determined their cohort assignment. Only in-frame clones appear in the TCRdb table, and some are missing; sequencing was by immunoSEQ multiplex PCR. The sample shows 200,000 to 250,000 clones, approximately 90% of them seen only once. The sequenced sample consisted of PBMCs or T cells enriched from blood (not recorded which). This clonotype was sampled from a man aged 30 to 39 who had recovered from COVID-19. This chain connects TRBV5-5 to TRBJ2-7; no clear D. CDR3 loop: CASSFIYEQYF. The CDR3 nucleotides read TGTGCCAGCAGCTTTATCTACGAGCAGTACTTC.